The 21 T cell receptor beta chains presented below share a single source sample, sequenced in a study of CD8 T cells in ankylosing spondylitis. TCRdb called the 5' RACE reads again in MiXCR, with one record for every CDR3 protein. This sample has 350,000 or so distinct CDR3 sequences, with 14% to 15% found just once. Sequencing was performed on blood, either unsorted or a sorted T cell fraction (not recorded which). The receptors stem from a male donor with ankylosing spondylitis or in good health (not recorded which).

This clonotype occurred many times. The chain recombines TRBV2 with TRBJ2-1; 9 nucleotides line up with TRBD2. CDR1 and CDR2 from the germline V gene are SNHLY and FYNNEI. This CDR3 region has 16 residues. V lost 4 bases, J lost 3 bases, and 7 bases stayed unmatched. The DNA for the CDR3 is TGTGCCAGCAGTGCGCGACTAGCGGTGATCTACAATGAGCAGTTCTTC. Translating it yields CASSARLAVIYNEQFF. The whole variable domain, remainder taken from reference TRBV2 and TRBJ2-1, is EPEVTQTPSHQVTQMGQEVILRCVPISNHLYFYWYRQILGQKVEFLVSFYNNEISEKSEIFDDQFSVERPDGSNFTLKIRSTKLEDSAMYFCASSARLAVIYNEQFFGPGTRLTVL.

The chain combines TRBV20-1 with TRBJ2-1, with D possibly TRBD1 on 7 matching bases. CDR3 length: 13 amino acids. Germline-derived CDR1 and CDR2 are DFQATT and SNEGSKA (reference sequence). V was shortened by 3 bases and J by 7 bases, with 13 bases between the two germline ends. CDR3 in DNA: TGCAGTGCTAGCAGGGGGGCTAGGAATGAGCAGTTCTTC. It encodes CSASRGARNEQFF.

This clonotype showed up just a few times. The V and J genes are TRBV5-6 and TRBJ1-5; unclear D gene. This CDR3 spans 14 amino acids. V was clipped by 4 bases and J by 4 bases, with 12 bases between them. Germline assignment: CDR1 SGHDT and CDR2 YYEEEE. The CDR3 loop reads CASSLGRTNQPQHF. In nucleotides, the CDR3 is TGTGCCAGCAGCCTCGGACGGACTAATCAGCCCCAGCATTTT.

The chain combines TRBV29-1 with TRBJ1-4; TRBD1 might be the D (6 bases). The V and J ends lost 7 bases and 5 bases respectively, with 17 bases between them. Germline assignment: CDR1 SQVTM and CDR2 ANQGSEA. The length of the CDR3 is 14 residues. CDR3 residues: CSARSGGGNEKLFF. CDR3 nucleotide sequence: TGCAGCGCTCGATCAGGAGGGGGAAATGAAAAACTGTTTTTT.

This clonotype was counted many times. J is TRBJ1-1 and V is TRBV12-3 or TRBV12-4, with D tentatively TRBD1 (6 bases). The CDR3 has 14 amino acids. Trimming removed 6 bases from V and 8 bases from J, with 19 bases in between. CDR3 amino acids: CASRLTDQRGEAFF. CDR3 DNA: TGTGCCAGCAGGCTCACTGATCAAAGGGGGGAAGCTTTCTTT.

This clonotype was observed a single time. J is TRBJ2-7 and V is TRBV12-3 or TRBV12-4; D gene unclear. The CDR3 contains 15 residues. The V gene lost 6 bases and the J gene lost 0 bases, with 15 bases spanning the gap. As DNA, the CDR3 is TGTGCCAGCAGCCTAGGACCGACGAACTCCTACGAGCAGTACTTC. Protein sequence: CASSLGPTNSYEQYF.

This clonotype has just a few counts. The gene calls are TRBV5-5 and TRBJ2-6; 9 bases match TRBD1. The V segment lost 3 bases and the J segment 4 bases; nucleotides outside the gene matches: 8. The CDR3 is 17 amino acids. Germline V gene sequence: CDR1 SGHKS, CDR2 YYEKEE (reference sequence). The CDR3 spells CASSSQGTGHGANVLTF. The CDR3 nucleotides read TGTGCCAGCAGCTCCCAAGGGACAGGGCACGGGGCCAACGTCCTGACTTTC.

Written as DNA, the CDR3 is TGTGCCAGCAGCCCCCCGGGAGCGGAAGGGACCTACGAGCAGTACTTC. Protein: CASSPPGAEGTYEQYF. V gene TRBV7-9 combines with J gene TRBJ2-7, with D perhaps matching TRBD2 (6 bases). This CDR3 spans 16 amino acids. CDR1 and CDR2 from the germline V gene are SEHNR and FQNEAQ (reference sequence). Trimming cost V 5 bases and J 2 bases, with 19 bases left between them. Drawing the rest from reference TRBV7-9 and TRBJ2-7, the complete variable domain is DTGVSQNPRHKITKRGQNVTFRCDPISEHNRLYWYRQTLGQGPEFLTYFQNEAQLEKSRLLSDRFSAERPKGSFSTLEIQRTEQGDSAMYLCASSPPGAEGTYEQYFGPGTRLTVT.

This rearrangement joins TRBV27 to TRBJ2-7; 9 bases are a match to TRBD1. The CDR3 extends over 15 amino acids. Trimming took 0 bases from V and 4 from J; bases not matched to a gene: 4. Germline CDR1 reads MNHEY; CDR2 reads SMNVEV (reference sequence). CDR3: CASSLSRTGDYEQYF. The CDR3 DNA is TGTGCCAGCAGTTTATCCCGGACAGGGGATTACGAGCAGTACTTC.

This clonotype has a handful of counts. The rearrangement links TRBV4-1 to TRBJ2-7, with 7 bases matching TRBD2. The junction had 9 bases not matched to a gene; V was cut back by 0 bases and J by 1 base. Germline CDR1 is MGHRA and CDR2 is YSYEKL. The CDR3 length is 17 residues. CDR3 loop: CASSQDMSGTTSYEQYF. Written as DNA, the CDR3 is TGCGCCAGCAGCCAAGATATGAGCGGGACTACATCCTACGAGCAGTACTTC.

The chain has TRBV6-5 and TRBJ2-2; 8 positions match TRBD2. V dropped 2 bases and J dropped 4; count of bases not matched to a gene: 9. This CDR3 has 17 residues. CDR1 is MNHEY and CDR2 is SVGAGI in the germline V gene. The CDR3 region is CASSYTPRGVGTGELFF. DNA for the CDR3: TGTGCCAGCAGTTACACCCCGCGGGGGGTGGGCACCGGGGAGCTGTTTTTT.

The sample holds many counts of this clonotype. The chain couples TRBV20-1 to TRBJ1-1, with a tentative D call TRBD1 (5 bases). The V end lost 5 bases, the J end lost 0 bases, and 10 bases lay between the germline ends. Germline CDR1 DFQATT, CDR2 SNEGSKA (reference sequence). This CDR3 is built from 13 residues. CDR3 nucleotides: TGCAGTGCTTGGGGCAGTGTGAACACTGAAGCTTTCTTT. Translation: CSAWGSVNTEAFF.

This clonotype has a handful of counts. For the CDR3, the DNA is TGTGCCAGCAGCTTGGACCAGACTAGCAGCCTTAGCACAGATACGCAGTATTTT. It is translated as CASSLDQTSSLSTDTQYF. This chain connects TRBV5-6 to TRBJ2-3; 7 bases are a match to TRBD2. Germline lookup yields CDR1 SGHDT and CDR2 YYEEEE. The trim removed 0 bases at V and 0 bases at J, leaving 10 bases unmatched. This CDR3 is 18 amino acids long.

CDR3 residues: CASSESQETQYF. For the CDR3, the DNA is TGTGCCAGCAGTGAGAGCCAAGAGACCCAGTACTTC. This sequence joins TRBV6-4 and TRBJ2-5; D is ambiguous. The germline V gene has CDR1 MRHNA and CDR2 SNTAGT. There are 12 residues in the CDR3. With 3 bases removed from V and 1 base from J, the gap between germline ends came to 3 bases.

This clonotype has only a few counts. The genes are TRBV20-1 and TRBJ2-3; no firm D call. The V end was cut by 7 bases, the J end by 4 bases, with 12 bases between. This CDR3 is 12 amino acids long. Germline CDR1 reads DFQATT; CDR2 reads SNEGSKA (reference sequence). CDR3 protein: CSVRQSADTQYF. DNA of the CDR3: TGCAGTGTTAGGCAGTCCGCAGATACGCAGTATTTT.

This clonotype turned up a few times. This chain uses TRBV6-5 with TRBJ1-2; 10 positions agree with TRBD1. The CDR3 sequence is 16 residues long. From germline, CDR1 is MNHEY and CDR2 SVGAGI. The ends lost 2 bases at V and 4 bases at J; junction bases unmatched: 7. CDR3 bases: TGTGCCAGCAGTTACCCCCCGGGACAGGGGATCTATGGCTACACCTTC. It codes for CASSYPPGQGIYGYTF.

The chain is built from TRBV6-1 and TRBJ2-7; the D gene is possibly TRBD2 (5 bases). The CDR3 has 13 residues. Germline V lookup: CDR1 MNHNS, CDR2 SASEGT. Trimming stripped 7 bases from V and 4 bases from J, with 14 bases between. The CDR3 protein is CASTGLRFYEQYF. The CDR3 DNA follows: TGTGCCAGCACCGGACTCCGCTTTTACGAGCAGTACTTC.

V and J are TRBV30 and TRBJ1-2; weak D call: TRBD1 (5 bases). Trimming pared 7 bases from V and 2 bases from J, leaving 14 bases between. The CDR3 runs 13 residues. From germline, CDR1 is GTSNPN and CDR2 SVGIG (reference sequence). CDR3 protein: CAYSGQANYGYTF. As DNA, the CDR3 is TGTGCCTACTCAGGGCAAGCCAACTATGGCTACACCTTC.

This clonotype was seen at least ten times. V is TRBV9 and J is TRBJ2-1; weak D call: TRBD2 (7 bases). This CDR3 has 17 amino acids. V lost 3 bases to trimming and J lost 1 base, with 17 bases between them. The germline V gene has CDR1 SGDLS and CDR2 YYNGEE. CDR3 sequence: CASSAEGGGSSYNEQFF. CDR3 nucleotides: TGTGCCAGCAGCGCTGAGGGAGGGGGGTCTTCCTACAATGAGCAGTTCTTC.

This clonotype has a single count. This rearrangement joins TRBV6-5 to TRBJ2-7; TRBD1 agrees at 8 bases. Germline V gives CDR1 MNHEY, CDR2 SVGAGI. CDR3 length equals 12 residues. Trimming at V came to 6 bases and at J to 8 bases, leaving 6 bases not matched to a gene. The CDR3 bases are TGTGCCAGCAGCCCTGACAGGGGTAAGCAGTACTTC. This codes for CASSPDRGKQYF.

This sequence joins TRBV4-1 and TRBJ2-2; possible D gene TRBD1, 6 bases. Deletions cut 0 bases from V and 1 base from J, with 15 bases between. The CDR3 length is 18 residues. Germline-derived CDR1 and CDR2 are MGHRA and YSYEKL. The CDR3 nucleotides read TGCGCCAGCAGCCAAGACTTCATCGAGGGGGTGAACACCGGGGAGCTGTTTTTT. This translates into CASSQDFIEGVNTGELFF.